The sequence of this T cell receptor (beta chain) was determined in a study of blood T cell repertoires in COVID-19. In the study overall: From T cells, B-cell-depleted T cells, or PBMCs came the material, which was cDNA or gDNA.

In the source study's methods: The authors estimated nucleated cell counts from reference gene primer amplification. Clones were sequenced by immunoSEQ multiplex PCR, and TCRdb holds only the in-frame ones, with some missing. V, J and clone size derive from that table, while D and trimming were established from the DNA sequence. The sample has 150,000 to 200,000 clones, around nine tenths seen once; the top ten hold about 12%. The CDR3 spans 16 residues. Germline CDR1 and CDR2: LGHNA and YNFKEQ. V gave up 1 base and J gave up 0 bases; unmatched junction bases: 0. This clonotype was sampled from a woman in her 70s with COVID-19, enrolled during active disease. The sample comprised peripheral blood. The V call is TRBV4-2, the J call TRBJ2-5; 12 nucleotides align to TRBD2. The CDR3 coding sequence is TGTGCCAGCAGCCAAGGGACTAGCGGGAACCAAGAGACCCAGTACTTC. Translation gives CASSQGTSGNQETQYF.